Detailed here is one T cell receptor (beta chain). Its cognate antigen is unknown. A much larger clone differs by one base, so this may be a read error. The template was RNA from unsorted bulk tissue. The normal lung tissue was taken more than 3 cm from the tumor edge. A modified ARM-PCR protocol with three rounds of nested PCR amplified TCRbeta. TCRdb itself ran the multiplex PCR reads through MiXCR, one entry per CDR3 protein. The profile shows around 75,000 distinct CDR3 sequences, 65% to 75% of them singletons. The data belong to a study of tumor and adjacent non-tumor tissue in lung cancer. Study at large: Stage I to III disease affected over nine men and 5 women aged about 30 to 85. Study-wide findings and caveats: Normal lung showed higher cumulative top 100 clone frequency than tumor. Patients with more diverse tumor TCRs had worse survival.

Germline V gene lookup returns CDR1 MNHEY and CDR2 SVGAGI. The CDR3 consists of 15 residues. Sequenced material: distant non-tumor lung tissue. This sequence joins TRBV6-5 and TRBJ2-6; D is perhaps TRBD1 (6 bases). This clonotype was sampled from a woman aged 50 to 60 with non-small cell lung cancer. CDR3 DNA: TGTGCCAGCAGTGGACAGAGCTCTGGGGCCAACGTCCTGGCTTTC. Its protein product is CASSGQSSGANVLAF.